This T cell receptor beta chain was obtained from a study of blood T cell repertoires in COVID-19. Study as a whole: T cells, B-cell-depleted T cells, or PBMCs supplied cDNA or gDNA.

Profiled with immunoSEQ multiplex PCR; TCRdb holds only in-frame clones, not every one. Of 150,000 to 250,000 clones listed, 94% are singletons. In its sample, this clone was seen once. Germline V gene lookup returns CDR1 MNHNY and CDR2 SVGAGI (reference sequence). The CDR3 length is 16 residues. With 6 bases clipped from V and 3 bases from J, the junction kept 10 bases outside the gene matches. The gene calls are TRBV6-6 and TRBJ1-5, with 8 bases aligning to TRBD1. This TCR derives from a man aged 30 to 39 with COVID-19, enrolled during active disease. Specimen: peripheral blood. The CDR3 coding sequence is TGTGCCAGCAGCCCCCGCGGACAGGGACACAATCAGCCCCAGCATTTT. It codes for CASSPRGQGHNQPQHF.